These 21 T cell receptor beta chains were sequenced from one sample in a study of blood T cell repertoires in COVID-19. Measured with immunoSEQ multiplex PCR; TCRdb has only the in-frame clones, and not every one. This table holds about 140,000 clones, around 90% found once. The sequencing input was peripheral blood. The receptors shown here come from a human donor with COVID-19, enrolled during active disease. The donor label of this sample is uncertain.

The chain joins TRBV12-3 or TRBV12-4 to TRBJ2-5; TRBD2 is a possible D gene (5 bases). The V end was cut by 3 bases, the J end by 2 bases, with 7 bases between. The length of the CDR3 is 13 residues. The CDR3 DNA sequence: TGTGCCAGCAGTTTTGACTATCAAGAGACCCAGTACTTC. It is translated as CASSFDYQETQYF.

A single count supports this clone. The chain joins TRBV5-1 to TRBJ2-7; 9 nucleotides match TRBD1. Per the germline V gene, CDR1 is SGHRS and CDR2 is YFSETQ. The ends lost 4 bases at V and 3 bases at J; junction bases unmatched: 5. This CDR3 is 14 amino acids long. CDR3 residues: CASSTGQGGYEQYF. CDR3 bases: TGCGCCAGCAGCACGGGACAGGGAGGCTACGAGCAGTACTTC.

This clone was observed a single time. The chain links TRBV9 to TRBJ1-5; a possible D gene is TRBD1 (5 bases). Germline values: CDR1 SGDLS, CDR2 YYNGEE. The CDR3 is 12 amino acids. The germline V and J ends were trimmed by 3 bases and 12 bases, with 13 bases remaining between them. CDR3 region: CASSANDRIQHF. Written as DNA, the CDR3 is TGTGCCAGCAGCGCAAATGACAGAATCCAGCATTTT.

The V gene is TRBV9, the J gene TRBJ1-2; no firm D call. Trimming stripped 1 base from V and 4 bases from J, with 8 bases between. CDR3 length: 13 residues. CDR1 is SGDLS, CDR2 YYNGEE, per germline. The CDR3 loop reads CASSVTTGYGYTF. CDR3 DNA: TGTGCCAGCAGCGTAACCACGGGCTATGGCTACACCTTC.

This clone was picked up one time. The chain employs TRBV19 and TRBJ1-2; D unclear. This CDR3 has 14 amino acids. Germline V gene data show CDR1 as LNHDA and CDR2 as SQIVND (reference sequence). V lost 1 base to trimming and J lost 8 bases, with 14 bases between them. As DNA, the CDR3 is TGTGCCAGTAGTATAGGTTCGGGCGGGGAAGGCTACACCTTC. Translating it yields CASSIGSGGEGYTF.

The chain is built from TRBV9 and TRBJ2-3, with 11 bases lining up with TRBD2. The CDR3 is made up of 18 amino acids. V was pared by 0 bases and J by 2 bases, with 8 bases of the junction left unmatched. Germline assignment: CDR1 SGDLS and CDR2 YYNGEE. The CDR3 DNA reads TGTGCCAGCAGCGTAGTAGGTAGCGGGGGGGGTCCCACAGATACGCAGTATTTT. It is translated as CASSVVGSGGGPTDTQYF.

In DNA form, the CDR3 reads TGTGCCAGCAGCTCCCGGACAGGGAGGTCCTACGAGCAGTACTTC. This translates into CASSSRTGRSYEQYF. The chain joins TRBV5-4 to TRBJ2-7, with 8 bases fitting TRBD1. V shed 3 bases, J shed 1 base, and the junction held 6 bases outside the gene matches. The CDR3 is 15 amino acids. Germline V gene lookup returns CDR1 SGHNT and CDR2 YYREEE (reference sequence).

The chain couples TRBV7-7 to TRBJ2-7, with D perhaps TRBD1 (5 bases). The CDR3 is 12 amino acids. CDR1 is SSHAT and CDR2 is FNYEAQ in the germline V gene (reference sequence). The V end was cut by 8 bases, the J end by 5 bases, with 13 bases between. CDR3 in amino acids: CASPKAGHEQYF. In DNA, the CDR3 is TGTGCCAGCCCAAAAGCAGGGCACGAGCAGTACTTC.

This chain joins TRBV4-1 and TRBJ2-7; 10 bases fit TRBD2. The CDR3 extends over 17 amino acids. V dropped 0 bases and J dropped 0; count of bases not matched to a gene: 5. Germline CDR1 MGHRA, CDR2 YSYEKL. Written as DNA, the CDR3 is TGCGCCAGCAGCCAAGATACTAGCGGGACGAGCTCCTACGAGCAGTACTTC. This translates into CASSQDTSGTSSYEQYF.

The count of this clone is one. The chain is built from TRBV27 and TRBJ1-3, with D maybe TRBD1 (6 bases). Trimming cost V 0 bases and J 4 bases, with 10 bases left between them. The germline gives CDR1 MNHEY, CDR2 SMNVEV (reference sequence). This CDR3 region has 15 residues. The CDR3 DNA reads as TGTGCCAGCAGTTTATCCAGGGGAAGGGGAAACACCATATATTTT. This translates into CASSLSRGRGNTIYF.

This clone came up once. The rearrangement links TRBV5-5 to TRBJ1-4, with D unresolved. The V and J ends lost 4 bases and 3 bases respectively, with 10 bases between them. Germline values: CDR1 SGHKS, CDR2 YYEKEE (reference sequence). The CDR3 has 14 residues. CDR3 sequence: CASSARHANEKLFF. DNA of the CDR3: TGTGCCAGCAGCGCTCGACATGCTAATGAAAAACTGTTTTTT.

The V and J genes are TRBV28 and TRBJ2-7; 9 bases align to TRBD1. V gave up 5 bases and J gave up 2 bases; unmatched junction bases: 4. The CDR3 totals 14 residues. CDR1 and CDR2 (germline): MDHEN, SYDVKM. The CDR3 loop reads CASSAGQGPYEQYF. CDR3 bases: TGTGCCAGCAGTGCGGGACAGGGACCCTACGAGCAGTACTTC.

The chain couples TRBV10-3 to TRBJ2-2, with TRBD1 matching over 7 bases. The CDR3 spans 15 residues. The trim removed 6 bases at V and 7 bases at J, leaving 11 bases unmatched. Germline V gene data show CDR1 as ENHRY and CDR2 as SYGVKD. The DNA for the CDR3 is TGTGCCATCAGAATAAGACAGGGTGAGGACGGGGAGCTGTTTTTT. This codes for CAIRIRQGEDGELFF.

The V gene is TRBV28, the J gene TRBJ2-1; D is unclear. V dropped 1 base and J dropped 7 bases, with 11 bases sitting between them. The CDR3 spans 14 residues. Germline values: CDR1 MDHEN, CDR2 SYDVKM. The CDR3 region has the DNA TGTGCCAGCAGTTTATTTAGTAAGCTGAATGAGCAGTTCTTC. This translates into CASSLFSKLNEQFF.

This clone was seen just once. This rearrangement joins TRBV6-5 to TRBJ1-2; D ambiguous. Per germline, CDR1 MNHEY and CDR2 SVGAGI. The CDR3 has 13 amino acids. V lost 6 bases to trimming and J lost 4 bases, with 12 bases between them. In nucleotides, the CDR3 is TGTGCCAGCAGCCGAACAGAGTTCTATGGCTACACCTTC. It encodes CASSRTEFYGYTF.

The chain has TRBV5-4 and TRBJ2-2; 7 bases are a match to TRBD2. Germline V CDR1 and CDR2: SGHNT, YYREEE (reference sequence). This CDR3 has 15 amino acids. Trimming cost V 4 bases and J 4 bases; bases outside gene matches: 7. The CDR3 spells CASSLGLESTGELFF. CDR3 bases: TGTGCCAGCAGCCTCGGACTAGAATCCACCGGGGAGCTGTTTTTT.

V and J are TRBV24-1 and TRBJ1-2; possibly TRBD1 for D (5 bases). CDR1 and CDR2 (germline): KGHDR, SFDVKD. Between the trimmed V and J ends, which lost 4 bases and 4 bases, there was a span of 12 bases. The CDR3 is 14 residues long. Here the CDR3 reads CATSEGGRSYGYTF. CDR3 nucleotide sequence: TGTGCCACCAGTGAGGGGGGACGGAGCTATGGCTACACCTTC.

The chain couples TRBV19 to TRBJ1-5, with 10 bases identical to TRBD1. CDR1 is LNHDA and CDR2 is SQIVND in the germline V gene (reference sequence). The CDR3 contains 15 residues. V dropped 6 bases and J dropped 5; count of bases not matched to a gene: 7. Here the CDR3 DNA reads TGTGCCAGTAGGAAGGGGACAGGGGAGGATCAGCCCCAGCATTTT. Amino acid sequence: CASRKGTGEDQPQHF.

The V gene is TRBV29-1, the J gene TRBJ2-6; D uncertain. The germline gives CDR1 SQVTM, CDR2 ANQGSEA. CDR3 length: 13 residues. Trimming took off 6 bases at V and 0 bases at J, with 6 bases between the two ends. The CDR3 is CSVRSSGANVLTF. In DNA, the CDR3 is TGCAGCGTCAGAAGCTCTGGGGCCAACGTCCTGACTTTC.

This clone has more than one count but fewer than ten. The chain joins TRBV11-3 to TRBJ2-5, with TRBD2 as a possible D gene (5 bases). This CDR3 is 14 amino acids long. Trimming left V 7 bases short and J 9 bases short, with 21 bases between. Germline V CDR1 and CDR2: SGHNT, YENEEA. CDR3 in amino acids: CASTLGGGPGAQYF. In nucleotides, the CDR3 is TGTGCCAGCACCCTAGGTGGCGGACCCGGGGCCCAGTACTTC.

The rearrangement joins TRBV30 to TRBJ1-4, with no clear D. V was shortened by 3 bases and J by 2 bases, with 7 bases between the two germline ends. The CDR3 spans 13 residues. Germline lookup yields CDR1 GTSNPN and CDR2 SVGIG (reference sequence). In nucleotides, the CDR3 is TGTGCCTGGAGGCGAGGTACTAATGAAAAACTGTTTTTT. Translating it yields CAWRRGTNEKLFF.